This T cell receptor (beta chain) was sequenced for a study of cytomegalovirus exposure and HLA in healthy donors. General study results and limits: The study labeled 150 to 200 TCR beta chains cytomegalovirus-associated. Most TCR sequences were rare, but some public TCRs occurred in many donors. Further analysis, carried out later, found HLA-associated TCR beta chains more clonally expanded than equally common other chains.

This CDR3 is built from 13 residues. Germline loops: CDR1 MNHEY, CDR2 SVGAGI. The ends lost 4 bases at V and 8 bases at J; junction bases unmatched: 4. Concerning this clone: Antigen: not known.

It was with 60 Vbeta and 13 Jbeta primers that the PCR ran. TCRdb keeps only in-frame clones here, not all; method: immunoSEQ multiplex PCR. The repertoire has around 180,000 clones, 60% to 80% of them found once; the top ten carry around 2.4%. Those who donated were healthy bone marrow donors. Sequenced input: PBMCs. The TCR comes from a man between 60 and 75 years old in good health and CMV-seronegative. The rearrangement links TRBV6-5 to TRBJ2-1; 8 bases line up with TRBD1. CDR3 region: CASSFQQGDEQFF. The CDR3 DNA reads TGTGCCAGCAGTTTCCAACAGGGGGATGAGCAGTTCTTC.